The 15 T cell receptor beta chains listed next were all sequenced from one sample in a study of T cell responses to AZD1222 COVID-19 vaccine. Profiled with immunoSEQ multiplex PCR; TCRdb holds only in-frame clones, not every one. The sample lists 90,000 to 100,000 clones; approximately 91% were seen once. Sequencing used peripheral blood, obtained on day 0 of AZD1222 vaccination. These receptors all stem from an adult in good health.

The chain combines TRBV27 with TRBJ1-2, with 7 positions matching TRBD1. Germline V gene sequence: CDR1 MNHEY, CDR2 SMNVEV (reference sequence). The length of the CDR3 is 15 residues. Losses at the gene ends were 4 bases for V and 2 bases for J; bases not matched to a gene: 7. Written as DNA, the CDR3 is TGTGCCAGCAGTTCTCCGGGACAGAGGAACTATGGCTACACCTTC. Amino acids: CASSSPGQRNYGYTF.

Points on this clone: The same CDR3 arises from other DNA sequences in this sample as well. This rearrangement joins TRBV5-1 to TRBJ2-5; D gene ambiguous. The CDR3 spans 14 residues. The germline V gene has CDR1 SGHRS and CDR2 YFSETQ. V lost 0 bases and J 1 base, leaving 7 bases between the germline ends. This chain's CDR3 is CASSLGGSQETQYF. As DNA, the CDR3 is TGCGCCAGCAGCTTGGGTGGCAGCCAAGAGACCCAGTACTTC.

The chain carries TRBV6-1 and TRBJ2-5; TRBD2 agrees at 8 bases. This CDR3 contains 14 residues. Germline V gene data show CDR1 as MNHNS and CDR2 as SASEGT. Unmatched junction bases numbered 5, after V lost 5 bases and J lost 3 bases. This CDR3 reads CASSNLAGKETQYF. CDR3 DNA sequence: TGTGCCAGCAGTAACTTAGCGGGGAAAGAGACCCAGTACTTC.

The chain couples TRBV29-1 to TRBJ2-1, with D unclear. Germline V gives CDR1 SQVTM, CDR2 ANQGSEA. CDR3 length equals 15 residues. V was shortened by 6 bases and J by 0 bases, with 15 bases between the two germline ends. CDR3 DNA: TGCAGCGTGATCCTTCCCGAAGGCTCCTACAATGAGCAGTTCTTC. This encodes CSVILPEGSYNEQFF.

The genes are TRBV20-1 and TRBJ2-1; maybe TRBD2 (6 bases). Germline loops: CDR1 DFQATT, CDR2 SNEGSKA (reference sequence). V lost 8 bases and J lost 2, with 19 bases in between. CDR3 length: 15 amino acids. The CDR3 region is CSPSGGILAYNEQFF. DNA for the CDR3: TGCAGTCCCAGTGGCGGGATCCTAGCCTACAATGAGCAGTTCTTC.

The chain has TRBV5-5 and TRBJ1-5; no reliable D call. The CDR3 spans 13 residues. V was trimmed by 4 bases and J by 5 bases, leaving 10 bases between them. In germline, CDR1 is SGHKS, CDR2 YYEKEE (reference sequence). The CDR3 loop is CASSNLEHQPQHF. CDR3 DNA: TGTGCCAGCAGCAACTTAGAACATCAGCCCCAGCATTTT.

V usage is TRBV18 and J usage is TRBJ1-2; weak D call: TRBD1 (6 bases). CDR1 and CDR2 from the germline V gene are KGHSH and LQKENI. With 5 bases removed from V and 8 bases from J, the gap between germline ends came to 12 bases. The CDR3 sequence is 12 residues long. The CDR3 nucleotides are TGTGCCAGCTCATCAGGGGAAGGGGGCTACACCTTC. Amino acids: CASSSGEGGYTF.

The chain uses TRBV7-8 and TRBJ1-5, with D uncertain. Germline V CDR1 and CDR2: SGHVS, FQNEAQ. The CDR3 totals 12 residues. Trimming removed 5 bases at V and 6 bases at J, with 8 bases between. The CDR3 DNA follows: TGTGCCAGCAGCCCCGTGGGTCAGCCCCAGCATTTT. Translated, it gives CASSPVGQPQHF.

V usage is TRBV28 and J usage is TRBJ1-5; no definite D call. V was trimmed by 7 bases and J by 1 base, leaving 5 bases between them. The length of the CDR3 is 12 residues. Per germline, CDR1 MDHEN and CDR2 SYDVKM. The CDR3 DNA is TGTGCCAGCACCGAAAGCAATCAGCCCCAGCATTTT. This codes for CASTESNQPQHF. Full variable domain (outside the CDR3, taken from reference TRBV28 and TRBJ1-5): DVKVTQSSRYLVKRTGEKVFLECVQDMDHENMFWYRQDPGLGLRLIYFSYDVKMKEKGDIPEGYSVSREKKERFSLILESASTNQTSMYLCASTESNQPQHFGDGTRLSIL.

The CDR3 loop is CAWSVGSSGNTIYF. The CDR3, as DNA: TGTGCCTGGAGTGTAGGGAGCTCTGGAAACACCATATATTTT. The chain carries TRBV30 and TRBJ1-3; D call uncertain. Trimming stripped 0 bases from V and 0 bases from J, with 6 bases between. CDR1 and CDR2 from the germline V gene are GTSNPN and SVGIG (reference sequence). This CDR3 is 14 amino acids long.

The rearrangement joins TRBV5-3 to TRBJ2-3; TRBD2 matches 8 bases. TRBV5-3 is flagged as an ORF with uncertain function. Trimming took 4 bases from V and 2 from J; bases not matched to a gene: 15. The CDR3 spans 18 residues. CDR3 coding DNA: TGTGCCAGAAGCCGCGGGGAGCGGGGGATGTCCCCCACAGATACGCAGTATTTT. Protein product: CARSRGERGMSPTDTQYF.

The V call is TRBV3-1 (or the pseudogene TRBV3-2), the J call TRBJ2-5; D may be TRBD1 (5 bases). Trimming left V 1 base short and J 5 bases short, with 8 bases between. The CDR3 totals 13 residues. Germline CDR1 is LGHDT and CDR2 is YNNKEL (reference sequence). The CDR3 sequence: CASSQAGLETQYF. CDR3 in DNA: TGTGCCAGCAGCCAAGCAGGGCTCGAGACCCAGTACTTC.

The genes are TRBV2 and TRBJ2-5, with TRBD2 matching 7 bases. Germline V gives CDR1 SNHLY, CDR2 FYNNEI. The CDR3 runs 14 residues. With 5 bases clipped from V and 5 bases from J, the junction kept 8 bases outside the gene matches. The CDR3 region has the DNA TGTGCCAGCAGTTCCCATGGGGGGGTGGAGACCCAGTACTTC. Its translation is CASSSHGGVETQYF.

The V gene is TRBV6-6, the J gene TRBJ2-1; no clear D gene. CDR3 length equals 13 residues. Germline lookup yields CDR1 MNHNY and CDR2 SVGAGI (reference sequence). V lost 2 bases and J 9 bases, leaving 11 bases between the germline ends. The DNA for the CDR3 is TGTGCCAGCAGTTACCTTACAAAGGGTGAGCAGTTCTTC. It encodes CASSYLTKGEQFF.

The chain is built from TRBV5-1 and TRBJ2-1; no reliable D call. V lost 0 bases and J lost 1, with 8 bases in between. The germline V gene has CDR1 SGHRS and CDR2 YFSETQ. The CDR3 consists of 15 residues. CDR3 amino acids: CASSLAGPSYNEQFF. CDR3 coding DNA: TGCGCCAGCAGCTTGGCAGGTCCGTCCTACAATGAGCAGTTCTTC.